A single sample gave rise to the 4 T cell receptor beta chains below, sequenced in a study of shared clonotypes between healthy human individuals. Profiling relied on immunoSEQ multiplex PCR, and the TCRdb table lists in-frame clones only, not all of them. The sample yields 950,000 to 1,100,000 clones, about 84% seen once. Material for sequencing was memory CD4+ T cells from PBMCs. Subset defined: CD45RA-negative fraction. Receptor source: a man younger than 30 in good health. Some clones in this sample may be carry-over from other donors' samples.

The chain has TRBV2 and TRBJ1-1; weak D call: TRBD1 (5 bases). CDR3 size: 16 residues. Trimming cost V 5 bases and J 0 bases, with 16 bases left between them. CDR1 SNHLY and CDR2 FYNNEI come from the germline V gene. CDR3 DNA: TGTGCCAGCAGTCCACAGGCCTGGGGGGTGAACACTGAAGCTTTCTTT. Its protein is CASSPQAWGVNTEAFF.

This sequence joins TRBV30 and TRBJ1-1; the match to TRBD1 covers 8 bases. The CDR3 has 13 amino acids. Germline values: CDR1 GTSNPN, CDR2 SVGIG (reference sequence). J gave up 3 bases and V 1 base, and 1 base lay outside the gene matches. DNA of the CDR3: TGTGCCTGGAGTGACAGGGGGGACACTGAAGCTTTCTTT. Residues: CAWSDRGDTEAFF.

V is TRBV10-3 and J is TRBJ1-3, with D possibly matching TRBD1 (5 bases). Germline V gives CDR1 ENHRY, CDR2 SYGVKD. The CDR3 has 16 amino acids. Trimming removed 3 bases from V and 0 bases from J, with 12 bases in between. The CDR3, as DNA: TGTGCCATCAGTGACGGCAGGGCACCCTCTGGAAACACCATATATTTT. Protein sequence: CAISDGRAPSGNTIYF.

The chain employs TRBV9 and TRBJ2-7, with unresolved D. V was pared by 0 bases and J by 5 bases, with 30 bases between. The germline V gene encodes CDR1 SGDLS and CDR2 YYNGEE. This CDR3 has 20 residues. In DNA, the CDR3 is TGTGCCAGCAGCGTAGCTACTCGATGGGGATTGGGAACCTTGGGCGACGAGCAGTACTTC. As protein: CASSVATRWGLGTLGDEQYF.